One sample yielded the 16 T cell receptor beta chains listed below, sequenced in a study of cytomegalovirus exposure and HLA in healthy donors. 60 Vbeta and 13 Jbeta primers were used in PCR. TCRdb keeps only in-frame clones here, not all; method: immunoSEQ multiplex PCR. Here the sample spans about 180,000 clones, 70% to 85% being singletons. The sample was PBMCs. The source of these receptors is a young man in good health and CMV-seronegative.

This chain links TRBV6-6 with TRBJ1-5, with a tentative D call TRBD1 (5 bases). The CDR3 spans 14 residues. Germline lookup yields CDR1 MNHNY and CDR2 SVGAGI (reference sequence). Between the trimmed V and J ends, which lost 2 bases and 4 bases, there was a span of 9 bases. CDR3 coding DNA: TGTGCCAGCAGTTACCTGGACACAAATCAGCCCCAGCATTTT. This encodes CASSYLDTNQPQHF.

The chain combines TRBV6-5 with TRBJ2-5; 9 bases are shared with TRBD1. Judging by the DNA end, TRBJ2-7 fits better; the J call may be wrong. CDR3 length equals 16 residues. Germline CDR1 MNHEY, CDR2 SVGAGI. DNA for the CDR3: TGTGCCAGCAGTTACTCTTATCCGGGACAGGGAAACGAGCAGTACTTC. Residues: CASSYSYPGQGNEQYF.

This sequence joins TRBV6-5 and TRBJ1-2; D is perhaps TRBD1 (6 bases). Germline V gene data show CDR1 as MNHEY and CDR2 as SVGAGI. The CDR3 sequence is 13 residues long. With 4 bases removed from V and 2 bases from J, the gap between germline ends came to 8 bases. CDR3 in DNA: TGTGCCAGCAGTTTCGGACAGAACTATGGCTACACCTTC. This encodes CASSFGQNYGYTF.

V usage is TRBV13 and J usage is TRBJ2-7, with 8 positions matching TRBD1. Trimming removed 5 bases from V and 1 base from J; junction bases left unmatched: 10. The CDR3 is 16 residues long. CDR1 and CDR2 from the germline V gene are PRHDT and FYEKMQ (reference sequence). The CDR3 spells CASSASTGETSYEQYF. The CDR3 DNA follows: TGTGCCAGCAGCGCATCGACAGGGGAGACATCCTACGAGCAGTACTTC.

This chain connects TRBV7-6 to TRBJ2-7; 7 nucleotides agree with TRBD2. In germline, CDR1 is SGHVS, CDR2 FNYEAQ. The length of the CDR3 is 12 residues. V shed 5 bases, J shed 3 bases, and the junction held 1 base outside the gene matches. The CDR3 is CASSPSGYEQYF. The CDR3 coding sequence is TGTGCCAGCAGCCCTAGCGGCTACGAGCAGTACTTC.

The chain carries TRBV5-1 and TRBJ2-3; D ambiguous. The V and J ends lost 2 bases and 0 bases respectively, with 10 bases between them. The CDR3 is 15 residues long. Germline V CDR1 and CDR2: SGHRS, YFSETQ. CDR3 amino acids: CASSFGISSTDTQYF. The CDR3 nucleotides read TGCGCCAGCAGCTTTGGCATTTCCAGCACAGATACGCAGTATTTT.

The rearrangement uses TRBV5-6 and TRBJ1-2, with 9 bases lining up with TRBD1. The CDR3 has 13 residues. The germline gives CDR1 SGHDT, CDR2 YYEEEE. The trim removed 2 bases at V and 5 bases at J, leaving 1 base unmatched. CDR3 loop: CASSFGQGYGYTF. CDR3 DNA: TGTGCCAGCAGCTTCGGACAGGGGTATGGCTACACCTTC.

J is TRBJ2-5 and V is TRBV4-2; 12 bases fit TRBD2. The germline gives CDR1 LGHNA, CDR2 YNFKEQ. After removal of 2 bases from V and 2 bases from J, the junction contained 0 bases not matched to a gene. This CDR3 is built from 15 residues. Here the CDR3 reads CASSQLAGGQETQYF. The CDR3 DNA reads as TGTGCCAGCAGCCAACTAGCGGGGGGGCAAGAGACCCAGTACTTC.

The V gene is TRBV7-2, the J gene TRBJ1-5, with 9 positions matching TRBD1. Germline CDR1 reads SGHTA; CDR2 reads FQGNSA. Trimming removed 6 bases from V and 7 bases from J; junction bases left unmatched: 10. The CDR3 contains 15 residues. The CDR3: CASRLGQGDFQPQHF. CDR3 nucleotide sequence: TGTGCCAGCAGGTTGGGACAGGGAGATTTCCAGCCCCAGCATTTT.

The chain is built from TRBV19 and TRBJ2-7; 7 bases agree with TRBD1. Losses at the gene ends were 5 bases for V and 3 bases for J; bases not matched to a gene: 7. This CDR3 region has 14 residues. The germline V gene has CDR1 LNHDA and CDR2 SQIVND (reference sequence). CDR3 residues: CASSSLTGSYEQYF. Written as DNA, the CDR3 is TGTGCCAGTAGTTCTCTGACAGGGAGCTACGAGCAGTACTTC.

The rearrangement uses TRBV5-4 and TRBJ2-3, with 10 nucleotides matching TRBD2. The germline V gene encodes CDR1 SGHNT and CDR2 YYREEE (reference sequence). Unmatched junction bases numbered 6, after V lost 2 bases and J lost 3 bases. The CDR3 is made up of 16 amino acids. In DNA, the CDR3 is TGTGCCAGCAGCTTTCCAGCGGGAGGGAGGACAGATACGCAGTATTTT. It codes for CASSFPAGGRTDTQYF.

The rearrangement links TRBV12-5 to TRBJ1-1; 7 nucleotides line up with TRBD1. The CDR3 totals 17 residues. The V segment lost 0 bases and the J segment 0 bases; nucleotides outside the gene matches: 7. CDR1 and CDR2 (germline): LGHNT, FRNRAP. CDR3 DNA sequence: TGTGCTAGTGGTTTGGTACCAAAGGGGGCCATGAACACTGAAGCTTTCTTT. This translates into CASGLVPKGAMNTEAFF.

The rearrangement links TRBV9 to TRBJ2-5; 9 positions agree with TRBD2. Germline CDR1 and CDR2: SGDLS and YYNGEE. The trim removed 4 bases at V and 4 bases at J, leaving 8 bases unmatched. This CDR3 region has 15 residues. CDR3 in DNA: TGTGCCAGCAGCTCCACTCCGGGACTAGCAGAGACCCAGTACTTC. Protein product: CASSSTPGLAETQYF.

CDR3 nucleotides: TGTGCCAGCAGCGACGGACAATCTAGGGCGTATGGCTACACCTTC. Its translation is CASSDGQSRAYGYTF. This chain connects TRBV11-3 to TRBJ1-2; a possible D gene is TRBD1 (5 bases). Trimming pared 5 bases from V and 5 bases from J, leaving 18 bases between. Germline CDR1 reads SGHNT; CDR2 reads YENEEA. The CDR3 spans 15 residues.

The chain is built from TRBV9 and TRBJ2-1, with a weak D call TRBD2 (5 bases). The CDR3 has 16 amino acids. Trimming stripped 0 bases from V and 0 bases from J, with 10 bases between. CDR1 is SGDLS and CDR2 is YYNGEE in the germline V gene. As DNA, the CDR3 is TGTGCCAGCAGCGTAGTATCGGGGAGCTCCTACAATGAGCAGTTCTTC. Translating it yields CASSVVSGSSYNEQFF.

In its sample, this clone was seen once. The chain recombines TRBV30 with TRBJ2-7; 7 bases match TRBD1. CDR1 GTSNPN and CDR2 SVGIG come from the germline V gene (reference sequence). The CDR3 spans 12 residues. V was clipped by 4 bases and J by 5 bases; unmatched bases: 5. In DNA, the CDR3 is TGTGCCTGGAAGGGACAGTCCCACGAGCAGTACTTC. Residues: CAWKGQSHEQYF.